This entry is about one T cell receptor beta chain. The sample originates from a study of blood T cell repertoires in COVID-19. Study-level background: In each case, the material was cDNA or gDNA derived from T cells, B-cell-depleted T cells, or PBMCs.

Participant age was 18 to 89 years, and participants resided in about two dozen US areas. The germline V gene has CDR1 SGHTA and CDR2 FQGTGA. There are 12 residues in the CDR3. Trimming pared 0 bases from V and 7 bases from J, leaving 4 bases between. As handled by the study authors: Amplification from reference gene primers served as the basis for estimated nucleated cell counts. Method: immunoSEQ multiplex PCR; TCRdb's copy keeps in-frame clones and lacks some. The V and J calls and clone size are taken from that table; D and trimming were inferred from the DNA. The sample consists of about 430,000 clones, roughly 90% of them appearing once.

The chain has TRBV7-3 and TRBJ2-1; D remains ambiguous. The material sequenced was PBMCs or T cells enriched from blood (not recorded which). The receptor's source is a woman aged 18-29 years who had been exposed to COVID-19. CDR3 loop: CASSLTLNEQFF. DNA of the CDR3: TGTGCCAGCAGCTTAACTCTTAATGAGCAGTTCTTC.